This is a list of T cell receptor beta chains from one sample in a study of blood T cell repertoires in COVID-19. The assay was immunoSEQ multiplex PCR, and TCRdb's table has in-frame clones only and misses some. Among about 150,000 clones listed, approximately 80% were seen once. Sequencing was done on a sample of peripheral blood. These receptors were taken from a woman aged 55-70 years with acute or convalescent COVID-19. Both conserved end residues are part of each CDR3. The order of the fields is CDR3 length, D gene, J gene, V gene, clone size, CDR3 protein, CDR3 DNA. D genes are given only for firm matches. Only part of the rows carry a size: once, few, many, or a class if the clone is expanded.

cdr3_length: 15
d_call: TRBD1
j_call: TRBJ1-5
v_call: TRBV6-5
clone_size: .
cdr3_aa: CASISQGAGNQPQHF
cdr3_nt: TGTGCCAGCATTTCACAGGGGGCCGGCAATCAGCCCCAGCATTTT

cdr3_length: 18
d_call: TRBD2
j_call: TRBJ2-1
v_call: TRBV4-2
clone_size: .
cdr3_aa: CASSQGDLAGGGYNEQFF
cdr3_nt: TGTGCCAGCAGCCAAGGCGACCTAGCGGGGGGGGGCTACAATGAGCAGTTCTTC

cdr3_length: 13
d_call: TRBD1
j_call: TRBJ1-2
v_call: TRBV3-1/TRBV3-2
clone_size: once
cdr3_aa: CASSQDPGGGYTF
cdr3_nt: TGTGCCAGCAGCCAAGATCCAGGGGGAGGCTACACCTTC

cdr3_length: 17
d_call: TRBD1
j_call: TRBJ2-1
v_call: TRBV28
clone_size: .
cdr3_aa: CASSSGQGAWTIDEQFF
cdr3_nt: TGTGCCAGCAGTTCGGGACAGGGGGCCTGGACAATCGATGAGCAGTTCTTC

cdr3_length: 15
d_call: .
j_call: TRBJ2-2
v_call: TRBV2
clone_size: .
cdr3_aa: CASGTGRDAAGELFF
cdr3_nt: TGTGCCAGTGGTACAGGCAGGGATGCTGCCGGGGAGCTGTTTTTT

cdr3_length: 13
d_call: .
j_call: TRBJ2-5
v_call: TRBV7-2
clone_size: once
cdr3_aa: CASSFEGLETQYF
cdr3_nt: TGTGCCAGCAGCTTCGAGGGTCTAGAGACCCAGTACTTC

cdr3_length: 14
d_call: TRBD1
j_call: TRBJ2-7
v_call: TRBV19
clone_size: .
cdr3_aa: CASSIGGQVYEQYF
cdr3_nt: TGTGCCAGTAGTATAGGCGGACAGGTCTACGAGCAGTACTTC

cdr3_length: 18
d_call: .
j_call: TRBJ1-1
v_call: TRBV12-5
clone_size: .
cdr3_aa: CASAIWLGARLANTEAFF
cdr3_nt: TGTGCTAGTGCCATTTGGTTGGGGGCAAGGCTGGCGAACACTGAAGCTTTCTTT

cdr3_length: 13
d_call: .
j_call: TRBJ1-1
v_call: TRBV30
clone_size: .
cdr3_aa: CAWNRAWGTEAFF
cdr3_nt: TGTGCCTGGAACAGGGCGTGGGGGACTGAAGCTTTCTTT

cdr3_length: 13
d_call: TRBD1
j_call: TRBJ2-7
v_call: TRBV29-1
clone_size: .
cdr3_aa: CSVARDSHYEQYF
cdr3_nt: TGCAGCGTGGCTCGGGACAGCCACTACGAGCAGTACTTC

cdr3_length: 14
d_call: TRBD2
j_call: TRBJ2-4
v_call: TRBV19
clone_size: .
cdr3_aa: CASHLAGARNIQYF
cdr3_nt: TGTGCCAGTCATCTAGCGGGGGCAAGAAACATTCAGTACTTC

cdr3_length: 17
d_call: TRBD1
j_call: TRBJ2-3
v_call: TRBV18
clone_size: .
cdr3_aa: CASSPPRDRTTRDTQYF
cdr3_nt: TGTGCCAGCTCACCACCGAGGGACAGGACCACCCGCGATACGCAGTATTTT

cdr3_length: 13
d_call: .
j_call: TRBJ2-5
v_call: TRBV5-4
clone_size: .
cdr3_aa: CASSWEGEETQYF
cdr3_nt: TGTGCCAGCAGCTGGGAGGGGGAAGAGACCCAGTACTTC

cdr3_length: 14
d_call: TRBD1
j_call: TRBJ2-7
v_call: TRBV28
clone_size: .
cdr3_aa: CASSVPTGSYEQYF
cdr3_nt: TGTGCCAGCAGTGTTCCGACAGGGTCCTACGAGCAGTACTTC

cdr3_length: 16
d_call: TRBD1
j_call: TRBJ2-7
v_call: TRBV5-4
clone_size: .
cdr3_aa: CASTAGTGTGALEQYF
cdr3_nt: TGTGCCAGCACTGCCGGGACCGGGACAGGGGCACTCGAGCAGTACTTC

cdr3_length: 15
d_call: TRBD1
j_call: TRBJ1-5
v_call: TRBV28
clone_size: .
cdr3_aa: CASSLGTGNIKPQHF
cdr3_nt: TGTGCCAGCAGTTTAGGGACAGGAAATATCAAGCCCCAGCATTTT

cdr3_length: 13
d_call: .
j_call: TRBJ2-7
v_call: TRBV30
clone_size: .
cdr3_aa: CAWQAKRIYEQYF
cdr3_nt: TGTGCCTGGCAGGCGAAACGCATCTACGAGCAGTACTTC

cdr3_length: 16
d_call: TRBD1
j_call: TRBJ1-5
v_call: TRBV28
clone_size: .
cdr3_aa: CASSLPGQGLNQPQHF
cdr3_nt: TGTGCCAGCAGCCTACCGGGACAGGGATTGAATCAGCCCCAGCATTTT

cdr3_length: 14
d_call: TRBD1
j_call: TRBJ2-7
v_call: TRBV7-9
clone_size: .
cdr3_aa: CASSLGQGAYEQYF
cdr3_nt: TGTGCCAGCAGTTTAGGACAGGGAGCCTACGAGCAGTACTTC

cdr3_length: 15
d_call: TRBD2
j_call: TRBJ2-1
v_call: TRBV19
clone_size: few
cdr3_aa: CASSIVAGGKNEQFF
cdr3_nt: TGTGCCAGTAGTATAGTAGCGGGGGGGAAAAATGAGCAGTTCTTC

cdr3_length: 14
d_call: TRBD1
j_call: TRBJ2-5
v_call: TRBV5-1
clone_size: once
cdr3_aa: CASSGDRPPETQYF
cdr3_nt: TGCGCCAGCAGCGGGGACAGGCCACCAGAGACCCAGTACTTC

cdr3_length: 15
d_call: TRBD1
j_call: TRBJ2-7
v_call: TRBV9
clone_size: .
cdr3_aa: CASSATGQGAFEQYF
cdr3_nt: TGTGCCAGCAGCGCAACGGGACAGGGGGCGTTCGAGCAGTACTTC

cdr3_length: 17
d_call: TRBD1
j_call: TRBJ1-1
v_call: TRBV3-1/TRBV3-2
clone_size: .
cdr3_aa: CASSQAPGQVLNTEAFF
cdr3_nt: TGTGCCAGCAGCCAAGCCCCTGGACAGGTCTTGAACACTGAAGCTTTCTTT

cdr3_length: 13
d_call: .
j_call: TRBJ2-2
v_call: TRBV6-2/TRBV6-3
clone_size: .
cdr3_aa: CASSFRLAGELFF
cdr3_nt: TGTGCCAGCAGTTTTCGACTAGCCGGGGAGCTGTTTTTT

cdr3_length: 15
d_call: TRBD1
j_call: TRBJ2-7
v_call: TRBV11-2
clone_size: .
cdr3_aa: CASSRERTGVYEQYF
cdr3_nt: TGTGCCAGCAGCCGCGAACGGACAGGGGTGTACGAGCAGTACTTC

cdr3_length: 12
d_call: .
j_call: TRBJ2-7
v_call: TRBV5-6
clone_size: .
cdr3_aa: CASLLRGDEQYF
cdr3_nt: TGTGCCAGCCTACTCAGGGGAGACGAGCAGTACTTC

cdr3_length: 14
d_call: .
j_call: TRBJ2-7
v_call: TRBV7-2
clone_size: .
cdr3_aa: CASSFDTNSYEQYF
cdr3_nt: TGTGCCAGCAGCTTTGATACTAACTCCTACGAGCAGTACTTC

cdr3_length: 14
d_call: TRBD2
j_call: TRBJ2-1
v_call: TRBV3-1/TRBV3-2
clone_size: .
cdr3_aa: CASSPRGDYNEQFF
cdr3_nt: TGTGCCAGCAGTCCGCGGGGGGACTACAATGAGCAGTTCTTC

cdr3_length: 14
d_call: TRBD1
j_call: TRBJ1-2
v_call: TRBV6-5
clone_size: .
cdr3_aa: CASSYSGDSGGYTF
cdr3_nt: TGTGCCAGCAGTTACTCAGGGGACAGTGGCGGCTACACCTTC

cdr3_length: 14
d_call: .
j_call: TRBJ1-2
v_call: TRBV18
clone_size: .
cdr3_aa: CASSRLTDNYGYTF
cdr3_nt: TGTGCCAGCTCACGTTTAACAGATAACTATGGCTACACCTTC

cdr3_length: 16
d_call: .
j_call: TRBJ2-1
v_call: TRBV7-2
clone_size: .
cdr3_aa: CASSSSGTWGPSEQFF
cdr3_nt: TGTGCCAGCAGCTCAAGTGGAACGTGGGGGCCGAGTGAGCAGTTCTTC

cdr3_length: 14
d_call: TRBD1
j_call: TRBJ1-6
v_call: TRBV7-9
clone_size: .
cdr3_aa: CASSPSGGQGTLHF
cdr3_nt: TGTGCCAGCAGCCCGTCCGGGGGACAGGGGACCCTCCACTTT

cdr3_length: 14
d_call: .
j_call: TRBJ2-7
v_call: TRBV11-2
clone_size: few
cdr3_aa: CASSPGTPAYEQYF
cdr3_nt: TGTGCCAGCAGCCCGGGGACTCCCGCCTACGAGCAGTACTTC

cdr3_length: 12
d_call: TRBD1
j_call: TRBJ1-5
v_call: TRBV15
clone_size: .
cdr3_aa: CATSIYGGQASF
cdr3_nt: TGTGCCACCAGCATTTATGGGGGACAGGCGTCCTTT

cdr3_length: 14
d_call: .
j_call: TRBJ2-3
v_call: TRBV5-1
clone_size: .
cdr3_aa: CASSLAMSTDTQYF
cdr3_nt: TGCGCCAGCAGCTTGGCCATGAGCACAGATACGCAGTATTTT

cdr3_length: 14
d_call: .
j_call: TRBJ2-7
v_call: TRBV7-8
clone_size: .
cdr3_aa: CASSLDRQDYEQYF
cdr3_nt: TGTGCCAGCAGCTTGGACAGACAGGACTACGAGCAGTACTTC

cdr3_length: 15
d_call: TRBD1
j_call: TRBJ2-7
v_call: TRBV11-2
clone_size: .
cdr3_aa: CASRRPGTGNYEQYF
cdr3_nt: TGTGCCAGCCGTCGGCCCGGGACAGGGAACTACGAGCAGTACTTC

cdr3_length: 13
d_call: .
j_call: TRBJ1-5
v_call: TRBV3-1/TRBV3-2
clone_size: .
cdr3_aa: CASSRGGNQPQHF
cdr3_nt: TGTGCCAGCAGCCGGGGGGGCAATCAGCCCCAGCATTTT

cdr3_length: 19
d_call: TRBD2
j_call: TRBJ2-7
v_call: TRBV6-2/TRBV6-3
clone_size: .
cdr3_aa: CASSLISLRGRGGRKEQYF
cdr3_nt: TGTGCCAGCAGTCTTATATCCCTAAGAGGGCGGGGGGGCCGAAAGGAGCAGTACTTC

cdr3_length: 13
d_call: .
j_call: TRBJ1-5
v_call: TRBV12-3/TRBV12-4
clone_size: .
cdr3_aa: CASMKAGNQPQHF
cdr3_nt: TGTGCCAGCATGAAGGCAGGGAATCAGCCCCAGCATTTT

cdr3_length: 14
d_call: .
j_call: TRBJ1-1
v_call: TRBV5-4
clone_size: .
cdr3_aa: CASSLDRENTEAFF
cdr3_nt: TGTGCCAGCAGCTTGGACAGGGAGAACACTGAAGCTTTCTTT

cdr3_length: 17
d_call: TRBD1
j_call: TRBJ1-4
v_call: TRBV5-6
clone_size: .
cdr3_aa: CASSEDRHSTTNEKLFF
cdr3_nt: TGTGCCAGCAGCGAGGACAGGCACTCCACAACTAATGAAAAACTGTTTTTT

cdr3_length: 14
d_call: .
j_call: TRBJ2-2
v_call: TRBV6-5
clone_size: .
cdr3_aa: CASRVQGNTGELFF
cdr3_nt: TGTGCCAGCAGGGTACAGGGAAACACCGGGGAGCTGTTTTTT

cdr3_length: 16
d_call: TRBD1
j_call: TRBJ2-2
v_call: TRBV5-1
clone_size: .
cdr3_aa: CASSTGQTTNTGELFF
cdr3_nt: TGCGCCAGCTCGACGGGACAGACAACTAACACCGGGGAGCTGTTTTTT

cdr3_length: 15
d_call: .
j_call: TRBJ1-2
v_call: TRBV7-2
clone_size: once
cdr3_aa: CASSLASGQNYGYTF
cdr3_nt: TGTGCCAGCAGTTTAGCGTCGGGACAAAACTATGGCTACACCTTC

cdr3_length: 18
d_call: TRBD1
j_call: TRBJ1-6
v_call: TRBV27
clone_size: .
cdr3_aa: CASSPLTGADSYNSPLHF
cdr3_nt: TGTGCCAGCAGTCCCCTGACAGGGGCGGACTCCTATAATTCACCCCTCCACTTT

cdr3_length: 15
d_call: .
j_call: TRBJ1-4
v_call: TRBV16
clone_size: .
cdr3_aa: CASSQSGSPNEKLFF
cdr3_nt: TGTGCCAGCAGCCAATCGGGCAGCCCTAATGAAAAACTGTTTTTT

cdr3_length: 14
d_call: .
j_call: TRBJ2-3
v_call: TRBV18
clone_size: .
cdr3_aa: CASSGGGRTDTQYF
cdr3_nt: TGTGCCAGCTCAGGCGGTGGTAGGACAGATACGCAGTATTTT

cdr3_length: 15
d_call: .
j_call: TRBJ1-5
v_call: TRBV7-6
clone_size: .
cdr3_aa: CASSQGSGNNQPQHF
cdr3_nt: TGTGCCAGCAGCCAGGGGTCAGGGAACAATCAGCCCCAGCATTTT

cdr3_length: 15
d_call: .
j_call: TRBJ2-3
v_call: TRBV10-1
clone_size: .
cdr3_aa: CASSESMGAADTQYF
cdr3_nt: TGCGCCAGCAGTGAGTCTATGGGGGCCGCAGATACGCAGTATTTT

cdr3_length: 14
d_call: .
j_call: TRBJ2-2
v_call: TRBV25-1
clone_size: .
cdr3_aa: CASSDHRVDGELFF
cdr3_nt: TGTGCCAGCAGTGATCACAGGGTGGACGGGGAGCTGTTTTTT